The 4 T cell receptor beta chains reported below all come from one sample, sequenced in a study of T-cell memory formation after mild COVID-19. Each CDR3 protein gets one entry after TCRdb re-called the 5' RACE reads with MiXCR. This table holds about 200,000 distinct CDR3 sequences, around 20% found once. The specimen sequenced was PBMCs or a T cell subset sorted from them (not recorded which). These receptors were obtained from an adult woman who had mild COVID-19 (a few samples of this study predate the infection). Cell type and time point are not known.

DNA for the CDR3: TGTGCCAGCAGTGACGGCAGGGGAGATGAAAAACTGTTTTTT. It is translated as CASSDGRGDEKLFF. J is TRBJ1-4 and V is TRBV2; tentatively, D is TRBD1 (6 bases). The germline V and J ends were trimmed by 3 bases and 6 bases, with 11 bases remaining between them. This CDR3 contains 14 residues. Germline V gene sequence: CDR1 SNHLY, CDR2 FYNNEI.

The rearrangement joins TRBV12-3 or TRBV12-4 to TRBJ1-2; D possibly corresponds to TRBD1 (5 bases). This CDR3 comprises 14 residues. V gave up 2 bases and J gave up 8 bases, with 15 bases separating them. This CDR3 is CASSLRHTGGGYTF. The CDR3 DNA follows: TGTGCCAGCAGTTTAAGACATACCGGGGGGGGCTACACCTTC.

This clonotype showed up just once. The chain uses TRBV18 and TRBJ2-7, with D perhaps matching TRBD1 (6 bases). The CDR3 is 14 residues long. In germline, CDR1 is KGHSH, CDR2 LQKENI. Deletions cut 3 bases from V and 5 bases from J, with 14 bases between. The CDR3 loop reads CASSPGTPRDEQYF. Here the CDR3 DNA reads TGTGCCAGCTCACCCGGGACACCCAGGGACGAGCAGTACTTC.

The V and J genes are TRBV4-3 and TRBJ2-3; 9 bases match TRBD2. The germline V gene encodes CDR1 LGHNA and CDR2 YSLEER. After removal of 0 bases from V and 2 bases from J, the junction contained 3 bases not matched to a gene. This CDR3 is 16 amino acids long. The CDR3 DNA reads as TGCGCCAGCAGCCAAGAGGCTAGCGGGAACACAGATACGCAGTATTTT. This translates into CASSQEASGNTDTQYF.